The next 14 T cell receptor beta chains were all read from a single sample in a study of tumor and adjacent non-tumor tissue in lung cancer. The template was RNA from unsorted bulk tissue. More than 3 cm separated this lung sample from the edge of the tumor. The library came from three nested PCR rounds adapted from ARM-PCR protocols. TCRdb re-called the multiplex PCR reads through MiXCR, storing one row per CDR3 protein. The repertoire holds some 97,000 distinct CDR3 sequences, with roughly two thirds as singletons. The sequenced sample consisted of distant non-tumor lung tissue. The origin of the receptors is a man aged 25 to 40 with non-small cell lung cancer.

The chain has TRBV29-1 and TRBJ1-4, with no clear D. This CDR3 spans 14 amino acids. Germline CDR1 and CDR2: SQVTM and ANQGSEA. V gave up 4 bases and J gave up 0 bases, with 9 bases separating them. CDR3 amino acids: CSVVRNATNEKLFF. CDR3 DNA sequence: TGCAGCGTTGTCCGGAATGCAACTAATGAAAAACTGTTTTTT.

With regard to this clonotype: The junction and the germline gene differ at one end; a read error may be behind it. The J gene is TRBJ2-7, the V gene TRBV11-2, with TRBD2 as a possible D gene (6 bases). The CDR3 extends over 13 amino acids. Germline-derived CDR1 and CDR2 are SGHAT and FQNNGV. The CDR3 loop is CASSLGLHYEQYF. The CDR3 DNA is TGTGCAAGCAGCCTAGGACTACACTACGAGCAGTACTTC.

This sequence joins TRBV13 and TRBJ2-5, with 16 positions matching TRBD2. The CDR3 is made up of 17 amino acids. Germline V CDR1 and CDR2: PRHDT, FYEKMQ (reference sequence). V trimming: 7 bases; J trimming: 1 base; junction bases outside the gene matches: 6. CDR3 sequence reads: CASIPGLAGGFQETQYF. DNA of the CDR3: TGTGCCAGCATCCCGGGACTAGCGGGGGGGTTCCAAGAGACCCAGTACTTC.

On this clonotype itself: Germline and junction disagree at one end, which may indicate a read error. The chain recombines TRBV6-5 with TRBJ1-1, with D uncertain. This CDR3 spans 15 amino acids. CDR1 is MNHEY, CDR2 SVGAGI, per germline. CDR3 loop: CASSSNWAVGTDAFF. The CDR3, as DNA: TGTGCCAGCAGTTCAAACTGGGCGGTGGGCACTGATGCTTTCTTT.

This chain connects TRBV4-1 to TRBJ2-1; D may be TRBD2 (6 bases). From germline, CDR1 is MGHRA and CDR2 YSYEKL. CDR3 size: 15 residues. V was trimmed by 2 bases and J by 4 bases, leaving 12 bases between them. The CDR3 region has the DNA TGCGCCAGCAGCCAATCGGAGGGGCGTTACAATGAGCAGTTCTTC. It codes for CASSQSEGRYNEQFF.

The chain employs TRBV5-1 and TRBJ2-7; TRBD2 agrees at 13 bases. Germline V gene data show CDR1 as SGHRS and CDR2 as YFSETQ. The junction had 8 bases not matched to a gene; V was cut back by 4 bases and J by 7 bases. This CDR3 spans 15 amino acids. The CDR3 reads CASSTAGTSGTEQYF. CDR3 coding DNA: TGCGCCAGCAGCACAGCCGGGACTAGCGGGACTGAGCAGTACTTC.

Comment on this clonotype: A much bigger clone sits one base away, suggesting this may be a read error. V and J are TRBV10-3 and TRBJ2-5; D remains ambiguous. Looked up from germline, CDR1 is ENHRY and CDR2 is SYGVKD. CDR3 length equals 13 residues. CDR3 coding DNA: TGTGCCATCATTGAGGTACAGCAAGAGACCCAGTACTTC. Translating it yields CAIIEVQQETQYF.

Comment on this clonotype: Given the absence of the conserved phenylalanine or tryptophan at the CDR3 end, a read error is likely. This rearrangement joins TRBV11-3 to TRBJ1-4; the D is unclear. In germline, CDR1 is SGHNT, CDR2 YENEEA. The CDR3 sequence is 13 residues long. The CDR3 reads CAGSLVSGKELFY. Here the CDR3 DNA reads TGTGCCGGCAGCTTAGTGTCCGGTAAAGAACTGTTTTAT.

For this clonotype: In this CDR3 the conserved last residue, phenylalanine or tryptophan, is missing, so a read error is likely. The chain carries TRBV11-2 and TRBJ2-1; TRBD2 matches at 9 bases. Germline V gene lookup returns CDR1 SGHAT and CDR2 FQNNGV. This CDR3 is 15 amino acids long. The chain's CDR3 is CASGLILAGFDEQFS. The CDR3 nucleotides are TGTGCAAGCGGCTTAATCCTAGCGGGGTTTGATGAGCAGTTCTCC.

On this clonotype: Sequence at one end of the junction differs from germline and may be a read error. The chain uses TRBV29-1 and TRBJ2-3; D might be TRBD1 or TRBD2, each matching 6 bases. Germline-derived CDR1 and CDR2 are SQVTM and ANQGSEA. The CDR3 is 15 residues long. CDR3 sequence: CSVERNRDSTDAQYF. The DNA for the CDR3 is TGCAGCGTTGAGAGAAACAGGGACTCCACAGATGCGCAGTATTTT.

This clonotype has ten or more counts. The chain carries TRBV20-1 and TRBJ2-1; D call uncertain. V was clipped by 5 bases and J by 4 bases, with 3 bases between them. In germline, CDR1 is DFQATT, CDR2 SNEGSKA (reference sequence). CDR3 length equals 10 residues. The CDR3 DNA follows: TGCAGTGCTTCGTACAATGAGCAGTTCTTC. As protein: CSASYNEQFF.

This clonotype was observed many times. The chain recombines TRBV4-1 with TRBJ2-5, with 10 bases aligning to TRBD2. V was pared by 2 bases and J by 5 bases, with 8 bases of the junction left unmatched. CDR3 size: 16 residues. Germline V gene lookup returns CDR1 MGHRA and CDR2 YSYEKL. CDR3 DNA: TGCGCCAGCAGCCAACAATTAGCGGGAGGCCGGGAGACCCAGTACTTC. This gives the protein CASSQQLAGGRETQYF.

This clonotype came up many times. This chain links TRBV20-1 with TRBJ1-2; D not certain. Trimming shortened V by 0 bases and J by 4 bases, and 18 bases separated the two germline ends. The germline V gene has CDR1 DFQATT and CDR2 SNEGSKA (reference sequence). The CDR3 spans 16 residues. CDR3 coding DNA: TGCAGTGCTAGAGATACGCGACGAGAGGGCGGCTATGGCTACACCTTC. Its translation: CSARDTRREGGYGYTF.

As to this clonotype: Being one base from a much bigger clone, this may be a read error. The chain couples TRBV20-1 to TRBJ2-5; D perhaps matches TRBD1 (6 bases). V lost 3 bases, J lost 4 bases, and 9 bases lay in between. Germline CDR1 DFQATT, CDR2 SNEGSKA (reference sequence). This CDR3 contains 12 residues. In DNA form, the CDR3 reads TGCAGTGCTAGCACCAGGGGAGAGACCCAGTACTTC. Translation: CSASTRGETQYF.